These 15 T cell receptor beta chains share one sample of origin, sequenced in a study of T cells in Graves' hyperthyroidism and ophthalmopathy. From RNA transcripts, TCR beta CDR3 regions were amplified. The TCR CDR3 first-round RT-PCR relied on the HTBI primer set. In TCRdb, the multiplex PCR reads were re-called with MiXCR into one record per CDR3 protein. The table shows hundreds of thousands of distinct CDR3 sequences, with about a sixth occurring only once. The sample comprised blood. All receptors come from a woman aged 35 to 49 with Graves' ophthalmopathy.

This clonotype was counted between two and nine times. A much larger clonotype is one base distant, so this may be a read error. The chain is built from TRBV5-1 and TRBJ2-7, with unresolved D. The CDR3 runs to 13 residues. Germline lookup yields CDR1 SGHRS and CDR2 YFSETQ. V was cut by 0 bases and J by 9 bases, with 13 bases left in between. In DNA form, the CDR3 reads TGCGCCAGCAGCTTGGTAGATTCGGGTGGGCAGTACTTC. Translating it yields CASSLVDSGGQYF.

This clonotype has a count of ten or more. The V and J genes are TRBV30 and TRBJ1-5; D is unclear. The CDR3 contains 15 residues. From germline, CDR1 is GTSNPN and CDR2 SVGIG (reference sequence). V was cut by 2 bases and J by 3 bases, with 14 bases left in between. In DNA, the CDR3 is TGTGCCTGGAGTTCCAACAGTAGGGTCAATCAGCCCCAGCATTTT. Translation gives CAWSSNSRVNQPQHF.

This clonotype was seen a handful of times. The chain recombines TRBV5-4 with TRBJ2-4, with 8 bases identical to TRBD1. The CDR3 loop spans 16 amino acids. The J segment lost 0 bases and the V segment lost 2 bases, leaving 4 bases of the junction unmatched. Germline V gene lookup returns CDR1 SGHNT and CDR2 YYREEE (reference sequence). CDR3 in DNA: TGTGCCAGCAGCTTACGGCAGGGGGCAGCCAAAAACATTCAGTACTTC. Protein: CASSLRQGAAKNIQYF.

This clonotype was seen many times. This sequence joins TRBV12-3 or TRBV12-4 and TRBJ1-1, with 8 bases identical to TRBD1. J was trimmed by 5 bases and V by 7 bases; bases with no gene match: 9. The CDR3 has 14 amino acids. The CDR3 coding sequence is TGTGCCAGCACCCTGCTCCAGGGGGCGACTGAAGCTTTCTTT. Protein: CASTLLQGATEAFF.

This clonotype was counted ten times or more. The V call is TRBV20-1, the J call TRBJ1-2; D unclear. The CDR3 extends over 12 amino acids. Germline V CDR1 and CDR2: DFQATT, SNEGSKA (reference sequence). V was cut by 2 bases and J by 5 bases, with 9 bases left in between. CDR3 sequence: CSARNGIYGYTF. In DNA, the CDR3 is TGCAGTGCTAGAAACGGAATTTATGGCTACACCTTC.

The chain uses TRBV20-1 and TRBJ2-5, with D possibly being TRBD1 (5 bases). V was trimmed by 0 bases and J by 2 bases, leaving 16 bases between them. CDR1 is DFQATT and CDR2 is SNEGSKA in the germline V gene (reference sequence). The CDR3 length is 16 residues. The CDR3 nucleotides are TGCAGTGCTAGAGACTTTGACAGTGCCGGTCAAGAGACCCAGTACTTC. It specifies CSARDFDSAGQETQYF.

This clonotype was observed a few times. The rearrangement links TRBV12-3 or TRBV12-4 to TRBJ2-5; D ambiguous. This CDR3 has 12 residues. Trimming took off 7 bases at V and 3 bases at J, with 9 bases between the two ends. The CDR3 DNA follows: TGTGCCAGCACCTACAGCGAAGAGACCCAGTACTTC. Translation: CASTYSEETQYF.

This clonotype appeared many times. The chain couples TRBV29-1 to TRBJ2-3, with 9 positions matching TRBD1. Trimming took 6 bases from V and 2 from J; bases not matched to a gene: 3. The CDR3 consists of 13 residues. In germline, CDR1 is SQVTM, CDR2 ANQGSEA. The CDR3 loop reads CSVRTGVTDTQYF. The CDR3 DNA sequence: TGCAGCGTCCGGACAGGGGTCACAGATACGCAGTATTTT.

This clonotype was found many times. CDR3 residues: CASSPSGFSYEQYF. The DNA for the CDR3 is TGTGCCAGCAGTCCTAGCGGGTTCTCCTACGAGCAGTACTTC. V gene TRBV28 combines with J gene TRBJ2-7, with 8 bases identical to TRBD2. The CDR3 has 14 residues. Germline V CDR1 and CDR2: MDHEN, SYDVKM. V shed 5 bases and J 0 bases; nucleotides not matched to a gene: 3.

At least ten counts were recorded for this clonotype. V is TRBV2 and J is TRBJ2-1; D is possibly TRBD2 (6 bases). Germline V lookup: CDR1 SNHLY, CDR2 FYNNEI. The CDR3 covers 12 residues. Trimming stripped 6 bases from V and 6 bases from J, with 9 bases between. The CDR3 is CASSAGRNEQFF. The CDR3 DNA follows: TGTGCCAGCAGCGCGGGACGCAATGAGCAGTTCTTC.

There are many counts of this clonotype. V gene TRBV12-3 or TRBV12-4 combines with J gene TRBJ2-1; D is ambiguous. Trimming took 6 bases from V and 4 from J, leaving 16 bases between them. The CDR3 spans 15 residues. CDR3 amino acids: CASSHSRAQYNEQFF. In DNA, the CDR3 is TGTGCCAGCAGCCACTCTAGGGCTCAGTACAATGAGCAGTTCTTC.

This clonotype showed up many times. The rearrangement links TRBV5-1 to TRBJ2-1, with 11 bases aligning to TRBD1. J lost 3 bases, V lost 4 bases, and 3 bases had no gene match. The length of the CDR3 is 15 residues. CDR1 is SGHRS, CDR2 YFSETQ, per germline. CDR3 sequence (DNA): TGCGCCAGCAGCGGACAGGGGGCCAACTACAATGAGCAGTTCTTC. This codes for CASSGQGANYNEQFF. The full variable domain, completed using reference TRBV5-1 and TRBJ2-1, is KAGVTQTPRYLIKTRGQQVTLSCSPISGHRSVSWYQQTPGQGLQFLFEYFSETQRNKGNFPGRFSGRQFSNSRSEMNVSTLELGDSALYLCASSGQGANYNEQFFGPGTRLTVL.

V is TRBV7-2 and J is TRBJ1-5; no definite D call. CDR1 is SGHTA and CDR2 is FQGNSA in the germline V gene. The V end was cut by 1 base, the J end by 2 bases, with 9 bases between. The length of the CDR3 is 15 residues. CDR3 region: CASSLGRWGNQPQHF. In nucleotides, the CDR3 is TGTGCCAGCAGCTTAGGGCGCTGGGGCAATCAGCCCCAGCATTTT.

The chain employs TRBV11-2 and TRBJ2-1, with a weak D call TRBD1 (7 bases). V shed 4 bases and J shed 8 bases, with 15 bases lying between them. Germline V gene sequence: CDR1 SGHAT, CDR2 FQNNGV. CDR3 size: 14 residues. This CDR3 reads CASSSAGQGDEQFF. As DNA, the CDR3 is TGTGCCAGCAGCTCAGCGGGCCAGGGGGATGAGCAGTTCTTC. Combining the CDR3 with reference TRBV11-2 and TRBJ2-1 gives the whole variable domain EAGVAQSPRYKIIEKRQSVAFWCNPISGHATLYWYQQILGQGPKLLIQFQNNGVVDDSQLPKDRFSAERLKGVDSTLKIQPAKLEDSAVYLCASSSAGQGDEQFFGPGTRLTVL.

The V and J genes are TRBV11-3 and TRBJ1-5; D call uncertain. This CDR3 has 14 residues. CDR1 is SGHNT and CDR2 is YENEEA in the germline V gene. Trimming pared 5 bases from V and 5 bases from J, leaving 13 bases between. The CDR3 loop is CASSPTQLDQPQHF. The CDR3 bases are TGTGCCAGCAGCCCCACCCAGTTAGATCAGCCCCAGCATTTT.